The 25 T cell receptor beta chains below were found in one sample sequenced in a study of blood T cell repertoires in COVID-19. Only in-frame clones appear in the TCRdb table, and some are missing; sequencing was by immunoSEQ multiplex PCR. The sample has 88,000 or so clones, approximately 86% seen once. Sequencing was carried out using peripheral blood. All receptors come from a man aged 55 to 70 with acute or convalescent COVID-19.

This chain joins TRBV10-2 and TRBJ2-1, with 13 positions matching TRBD2. This CDR3 spans 14 amino acids. After removal of 8 bases from V and 5 bases from J, the junction contained 3 bases not matched to a gene. CDR1 WSHSY and CDR2 SAAADI come from the germline V gene. CDR3 residues: CASRGLAGDNEQFF. CDR3 DNA sequence: TGCGCCAGCCGAGGACTAGCGGGAGACAATGAGCAGTTCTTC.

V gene TRBV6-1 combines with J gene TRBJ1-2; D call uncertain. The CDR3 has 11 amino acids. Trimming stripped 2 bases from V and 8 bases from J, with 6 bases between. Germline lookup yields CDR1 MNHNS and CDR2 SASEGT. CDR3 DNA sequence: TGTGCCAGCAGTGAATCTATGGGCTACACCTTC. Its protein product is CASSESMGYTF.

This sequence joins TRBV5-4 and TRBJ2-1; 7 nucleotides line up with TRBD2. The V gene end was trimmed by 4 bases and the J gene end by 0 bases; junction bases not matched to a gene: 4. CDR3 length equals 15 residues. Germline-derived CDR1 and CDR2 are SGHNT and YYREEE (reference sequence). CDR3 residues: CASSRREPSYNEQFF. The DNA for the CDR3 is TGTGCCAGCAGCCGGCGGGAGCCCTCCTACAATGAGCAGTTCTTC.

J is TRBJ1-2 and V is TRBV3-1 (or the pseudogene TRBV3-2), with D hard to call. The CDR3 extends over 17 amino acids. The V end was cut by 4 bases, the J end by 5 bases, with 23 bases between. Germline V lookup: CDR1 LGHDT, CDR2 YNNKEL (reference sequence). The CDR3 DNA reads as TGTGCCAGCAGCCGAGGTATGTTTCTTCAGAGGCCTTATGGCTACACCTTC. This sequence encodes CASSRGMFLQRPYGYTF.

CDR3 in DNA: TGTGCCAGCAGCCCGTGGACAGTCCAAGAGACCCAGTACTTC. It codes for CASSPWTVQETQYF. The gene calls are TRBV3-1 (or the pseudogene TRBV3-2) and TRBJ2-5, with a tentative D call TRBD1 (6 bases). CDR1 is LGHDT, CDR2 YNNKEL, per germline (reference sequence). The CDR3 extends over 14 amino acids. The V end was cut by 4 bases, the J end by 1 base, with 10 bases between.

This chain joins TRBV5-1 and TRBJ2-5; 7 nucleotides match TRBD1. The CDR3 sequence is 15 residues long. Germline lookup yields CDR1 SGHRS and CDR2 YFSETQ. The junction had 9 bases not matched to a gene; V was cut back by 2 bases and J by 5 bases. Here the CDR3 DNA reads TGCGCCAGCAGCTTATTGACAGGGCCTGTTGAGACCCAGTACTTC. Amino acid sequence: CASSLLTGPVETQYF.

The genes are TRBV4-1 and TRBJ2-5; TRBD1 is a possible D gene (5 bases). CDR1 MGHRA and CDR2 YSYEKL come from the germline V gene. Trimming stripped 0 bases from V and 5 bases from J, with 13 bases between. The length of the CDR3 is 15 residues. CDR3 DNA sequence: TGCGCCAGCAGCCAAGATACCAGGGAAGGGGAGACCCAGTACTTC. Its translation: CASSQDTREGETQYF.

This clone was counted once. V gene TRBV19 combines with J gene TRBJ1-2; possible D gene TRBD1, 5 bases. There are 12 residues in the CDR3. Between the trimmed V and J ends, which lost 7 bases and 2 bases, there was a span of 8 bases. Germline CDR1 and CDR2: LNHDA and SQIVND (reference sequence). The CDR3 nucleotides are TGTGCCAGTACTGACAGAAACTATGGCTACACCTTC. Encoded protein: CASTDRNYGYTF.

CDR3 region: CASSPLILAGTTGELFF. CDR3 sequence (DNA): TGCGCCAGCAGCCCACTCATCCTCGCAGGAACCACCGGGGAGCTGTTTTTT. V gene TRBV5-1 combines with J gene TRBJ2-2; D not certain. This CDR3 comprises 17 residues. CDR1 and CDR2 from the germline V gene are SGHRS and YFSETQ. V was shortened by 4 bases and J by 4 bases, with 20 bases between the two germline ends.

This rearrangement joins TRBV6-4 to TRBJ2-2; 8 nucleotides line up with TRBD1. This CDR3 spans 16 amino acids. Germline CDR1 is MRHNA and CDR2 is SNTAGT. J was trimmed by 0 bases and V by 5 bases; bases with no gene match: 5. The CDR3: CASSPRTGTNTGELFF. The CDR3 nucleotides are TGTGCCAGCAGTCCCCGGACAGGGACGAACACCGGGGAGCTGTTTTTT.

The count of this clone is one. The chain is built from TRBV10-3 and TRBJ1-1; D is uncertain. The CDR3 is 14 residues long. The germline V and J ends were trimmed by 2 bases and 7 bases, with 14 bases remaining between them. Per the germline V gene, CDR1 is ENHRY and CDR2 is SYGVKD. CDR3 amino acids: CAISEAGGVGEAFF. The CDR3 region has the DNA TGTGCCATCAGTGAGGCGGGTGGGGTGGGTGAAGCTTTCTTT.

This clone was seen more than once but under ten times. The V call is TRBV7-2, the J call TRBJ2-3; TRBD1 matches at 10 bases. The CDR3 runs to 17 residues. V gave up 2 bases and J gave up 1 base; unmatched junction bases: 6. Germline lookup yields CDR1 SGHTA and CDR2 FQGNSA. In nucleotides, the CDR3 is TGTGCCAGCAGCTTAATTCCCGGGACAGGGGGCACAGATACGCAGTATTTT. This encodes CASSLIPGTGGTDTQYF.

This clone was detected only once. The J gene is TRBJ2-7, the V gene TRBV28; 7 bases line up with TRBD2. This CDR3 is built from 14 residues. The junction had 1 base not matched to a gene; V was cut back by 2 bases and J by 0 bases. Germline CDR1 MDHEN, CDR2 SYDVKM. CDR3 DNA sequence: TGTGCCAGCAGTTTAAGCGGGACCTCCTACGAGCAGTACTTC. Its translation: CASSLSGTSYEQYF.

The chain uses TRBV6-5 and TRBJ1-5; D not certain. Germline values: CDR1 MNHEY, CDR2 SVGAGI. Trimming took 6 bases from V and 4 from J, leaving 13 bases between them. The CDR3 contains 14 residues. The CDR3 DNA follows: TGTGCCAGCAGGGGTCTACGGCGGAATCAGCCCCAGCATTTT. Protein product: CASRGLRRNQPQHF.

The genes are TRBV19 and TRBJ2-1; TRBD1 is a possible D gene (5 bases). V gave up 5 bases and J gave up 0 bases, with 11 bases separating them. CDR3 length: 15 amino acids. The germline gives CDR1 LNHDA, CDR2 SQIVND (reference sequence). In DNA, the CDR3 is TGTGCCAGTAGTCCTGGGGCGACCTCCTACAATGAGCAGTTCTTC. Encoded protein: CASSPGATSYNEQFF.

The J gene is TRBJ1-1, the V gene TRBV18, with 7 bases lining up with TRBD1. V lost 4 bases, J lost 6 bases, and 8 bases stayed unmatched. Germline V gene sequence: CDR1 KGHSH, CDR2 LQKENI. The CDR3 extends over 14 amino acids. This chain's CDR3 is CASSQGGGIAEAFF. As DNA, the CDR3 is TGTGCCAGCTCACAAGGGGGCGGAATAGCTGAAGCTTTCTTT.

The chain carries TRBV19 and TRBJ1-2; D is possibly TRBD1 (6 bases). The V end was cut by 6 bases, the J end by 4 bases, with 15 bases between. This CDR3 contains 14 residues. The germline V gene has CDR1 LNHDA and CDR2 SQIVND (reference sequence). The CDR3 spells CASSSYQGIYGYTF. The CDR3 DNA is TGTGCCAGTAGCTCATATCAGGGGATCTATGGCTACACCTTC.

The genes are TRBV27 and TRBJ2-1; TRBD2 is a possible D gene (6 bases). Looked up from germline, CDR1 is MNHEY and CDR2 is SMNVEV (reference sequence). This CDR3 comprises 14 residues. The V end was cut by 1 base, the J end by 5 bases, with 9 bases between. The CDR3 sequence: CASSLYSGNNEQFF. The CDR3 coding sequence is TGTGCCAGCAGTTTATATAGCGGCAACAATGAGCAGTTCTTC.

This chain links TRBV7-8 with TRBJ2-3, with 7 bases that match TRBD1. The CDR3 extends over 13 amino acids. V dropped 5 bases and J dropped 10; count of bases not matched to a gene: 9. Germline CDR1 SGHVS, CDR2 FQNEAQ. The CDR3 DNA follows: TGTGCCAGCAGCCGAGATCGACAGGGCTCGCAGTATTTT. It encodes CASSRDRQGSQYF.

This clone was counted only a few times. V gene TRBV12-3 or TRBV12-4 combines with J gene TRBJ2-3, with TRBD2 matching 8 bases. CDR3 length: 12 residues. The trim removed 8 bases at V and 5 bases at J, leaving 3 bases unmatched. CDR3 loop: CASGTSKDTQYF. CDR3 nucleotides: TGTGCCAGCGGGACTAGTAAAGATACGCAGTATTTT.

The V gene is TRBV2, the J gene TRBJ1-3; no definite D call. This CDR3 spans 15 amino acids. Trimming shortened V by 7 bases and J by 0 bases, and 13 bases separated the two germline ends. Germline V gives CDR1 SNHLY, CDR2 FYNNEI. CDR3 in DNA: TGTGCCAGCACTCTACTAACAAACTCTGGAAACACCATATATTTT. It codes for CASTLLTNSGNTIYF. The full variable domain, its missing parts supplied by reference TRBV2 and TRBJ1-3, is EPEVTQTPSHQVTQMGQEVILRCVPISNHLYFYWYRQILGQKVEFLVSFYNNEISEKSEIFDDQFSVERPDGSNFTLKIRSTKLEDSAMYFCASTLLTNSGNTIYFGEGSWLTVV.

This rearrangement joins TRBV7-9 to TRBJ1-4; 9 nucleotides align to TRBD1. Germline CDR1 is SEHNR and CDR2 is FQNEAQ (reference sequence). V shed 4 bases, J shed 12 bases, and the junction held 15 bases outside the gene matches. The CDR3 has 16 residues. The CDR3 DNA reads as TGTGCCAGCAGCTCTAGCGCCGGGACAGGGCCGGGGGAACTGTTTTTT. Translated, it gives CASSSSAGTGPGELFF. The variable domain in full, with the rest retrieved from reference TRBV7-9 and TRBJ1-4, is DTGVSQNPRHKITKRGQNVTFRCDPISEHNRLYWYRQTLGQGPEFLTYFQNEAQLEKSRLLSDRFSAERPKGSFSTLEIQRTEQGDSAMYLCASSSSAGTGPGELFFGSGTQLSVL.

The V and J genes are TRBV3-1 (or the pseudogene TRBV3-2) and TRBJ1-1; no definite D call. The CDR3 consists of 14 residues. Trimming removed 2 bases from V and 3 bases from J, with 10 bases in between. The germline gives CDR1 LGHDT, CDR2 YNNKEL (reference sequence). The CDR3 loop is CASSQPSGYTEAFF. CDR3 nucleotide sequence: TGTGCCAGCAGCCAACCATCAGGTTACACTGAAGCTTTCTTT.

The chain combines TRBV19 with TRBJ2-3, with D possibly TRBD2 on 6 matching bases. Between the trimmed V and J ends, which lost 1 base and 7 bases, there was a span of 9 bases. The CDR3 consists of 13 residues. The germline V gene has CDR1 LNHDA and CDR2 SQIVND (reference sequence). The CDR3 sequence: CASSIGGDYTQYF. CDR3 sequence (DNA): TGTGCCAGTAGTATAGGCGGGGACTATACGCAGTATTTT.

This clone was recorded once. This sequence joins TRBV11-3 and TRBJ2-5; tentatively, D is TRBD1 (5 bases). V lost 6 bases to trimming and J lost 1 base, with 9 bases between them. Germline V gene sequence: CDR1 SGHNT, CDR2 YENEEA. The CDR3 covers 13 residues. The CDR3 nucleotides read TGTGCCAGCAGTATGACAGCCCAAGAGACCCAGTACTTC. Residues: CASSMTAQETQYF.